Listed below are T cell receptor beta chains from one sample, sequenced in a study of low-dose radiotherapy and immunotherapy resistance in tumors. Each CDR3 protein gets one entry after TCRdb re-called the reads with MiXCR. The profile covers 70,000 to 95,000 distinct CDR3 sequences, with about a sixth appearing a single time and 2.5% to 3.5% taken by the ten largest. Sequencing used PBMCs, obtained before treatment. These receptor sequences come from a male donor with prostate cancer. Each CDR3 is given with its conserved first and last residue. D genes are given only for firm matches. Only part of the rows carry a size: once, few, many, or a class if the clone is expanded.

j_call cdr3_length v_call d_call clone_size cdr3_nt cdr3_aa
TRBJ1-1 12 TRBV10-3 . many TGTGCCATCAGGGGGATGAACACTGAAGCTTTCTTT CAIRGMNTEAFF
TRBJ2-5 15 TRBV2 TRBD2 many TGTGCCAGCTACGGGAGTAGCGGGGACCAAGAGACCCAGTACTTC CASYGSSGDQETQYF
TRBJ1-6 15 TRBV6-5 . many TGTGCCAGCAGTTACTCGCTTTTTGGGAATTCACCCCTCCACTTT CASSYSLFGNSPLHF
TRBJ2-5 14 TRBV6-2/TRBV6-3 . many TGTGCCAGCATCGAAAGGGACTTCCAAGAGACCCAGTACTTC CASIERDFQETQYF
TRBJ2-3 15 TRBV3-1 TRBD2 . TGTGCCAGAAGGTCTAGCGGGGGGGAAACAGATACGCAGTATTTT CARRSSGGETDTQYF
TRBJ1-1 15 TRBV27 . few TGTGCCAGCAGTTTAGGGGCGACACCGAACACTGAAGCTTTCTTT CASSLGATPNTEAFF
TRBJ2-2 15 TRBV5-1 . many TGCGCCAGCAGCTTGGAATTTTCGAACACCGGGGAGCTGTTTTTT CASSLEFSNTGELFF
TRBJ2-3 13 TRBV12-3/TRBV12-4 TRBD2 many TGTGCCAGCAGCCAGCGGGGGACAGATACGCAGTATTTT CASSQRGTDTQYF
TRBJ2-5 15 TRBV12-3/TRBV12-4 . many TGTGCCAGCAGTTTCGGTCCCCGGGGGCGAGAGACCCAGTACTTC CASSFGPRGRETQYF
TRBJ2-5 13 TRBV5-1 . many TGCGCCAGTAAAGGGGACTACCAAGAGACCCAGTACTTC CASKGDYQETQYF
TRBJ1-6 16 TRBV12-3/TRBV12-4 . many TGTGCCAGCAGTTCCCTCATGAGAGGCCACAATTCACCCCTCCACTTT CASSSLMRGHNSPLHF
TRBJ1-6 16 TRBV19 TRBD1 few TGTGCCAGTAGTCTCAGGGACAGGACCTATAATTCACCCCTCCACTTT CASSLRDRTYNSPLHF
TRBJ2-5 14 TRBV10-3 . many TGTGCCATCAGTGTCCAACAGGGACAAGAGACCCAGTACTTC CAISVQQGQETQYF
TRBJ1-1 14 TRBV5-1 . many TGCGCCAGCAGCCCCGGGGCACGGAACACTGAAGCTTTCTTT CASSPGARNTEAFF
TRBJ1-6 12 TRBV19 . many TGTGCCAGTAGGGCAGCGAGGGCACCCCTCCACTTT CASRAARAPLHF
TRBJ1-5 13 TRBV6-2/TRBV6-3 . many TGTGCCAGCAAGTCGGAATGGGGTCAGCCCCAGCATTTT CASKSEWGQPQHF